Reported below is one T cell receptor (beta chain). CDR3 length equals 14 residues. V lost 3 bases and J lost 0, with 8 bases in between. CDR1 and CDR2 from the germline V gene are LNHDA and SQIVND (reference sequence). The data derive from a study of blood T cell repertoires in COVID-19. Original analysis: Reference gene primer amplification gave estimated nucleated cell counts. Assay: immunoSEQ multiplex PCR; the TCRdb copy retains only in-frame clones and omits some. V and J calls and clone size are given by that table; D and trimming were obtained from the DNA. The sample records about 130,000 clones, more than 75% being singletons.

Sequences were obtained from peripheral blood. The V gene is TRBV19, the J gene TRBJ1-1; D remains unclear. The receptor's source is a man aged 45-60 years with active COVID-19. CDR3 sequence reads: CASSIRDMNTEAFF. The CDR3 nucleotides read TGTGCCAGTAGTATTCGAGACATGAACACTGAAGCTTTCTTT.